The 32 T cell receptor beta chains given below trace back to one sample, sequenced in a study of blood T cell repertoires in COVID-19. TCRdb's table, derived via immunoSEQ multiplex PCR, lists solely in-frame clones and lacks some. The data hold some 200,000 clones, with over 80% observed a single time. The sequenced material came from peripheral blood. The receptor source for this set is a middle-aged woman with acute or convalescent COVID-19.

The chain links TRBV6-6 to TRBJ1-1, with no clear D. Trimming took off 8 bases at V and 5 bases at J, with 12 bases between the two ends. Germline lookup yields CDR1 MNHNY and CDR2 SVGAGI (reference sequence). The CDR3 loop spans 12 amino acids. CDR3 sequence reads: CASATPATEAFF. The CDR3 nucleotides read TGTGCCAGCGCGACACCCGCAACTGAAGCTTTCTTT.

The chain links TRBV2 to TRBJ2-7; 10 bases map to TRBD1. The V segment lost 8 bases and the J segment 2 bases; nucleotides outside the gene matches: 3. CDR3 length: 13 amino acids. Germline CDR1 and CDR2: SNHLY and FYNNEI. CDR3 loop: CASAGTGAYEQYF. CDR3 bases: TGTGCCAGCGCCGGGACAGGGGCCTACGAGCAGTACTTC.

The V call is TRBV5-1, the J call TRBJ2-7; D is possibly TRBD2 (5 bases). V shed 5 bases and J shed 3 bases, with 9 bases lying between them. Germline loops: CDR1 SGHRS, CDR2 YFSETQ. This CDR3 contains 12 residues. The CDR3 reads CASRSGLYEQYF. The DNA of the CDR3 is TGCGCCAGCAGGTCCGGACTCTACGAGCAGTACTTC. Full variable domain (missing parts from reference TRBV5-1 and TRBJ2-7): KAGVTQTPRYLIKTRGQQVTLSCSPISGHRSVSWYQQTPGQGLQFLFEYFSETQRNKGNFPGRFSGRQFSNSRSEMNVSTLELGDSALYLCASRSGLYEQYFGPGTRLTVT.

V and J are TRBV5-1 and TRBJ1-2; tentative D call: TRBD1 (5 bases). The CDR3 loop spans 13 amino acids. Germline CDR1 is SGHRS and CDR2 is YFSETQ. The V gene lost 0 bases and the J gene lost 4 bases, with 7 bases spanning the gap. The CDR3 here is CASSLGQSYGYTF. The DNA of the CDR3 is TGCGCCAGCAGCTTGGGACAGAGCTATGGCTACACCTTC.

The chain employs TRBV9 and TRBJ2-2; D might be TRBD2 (5 bases). The length of the CDR3 is 15 residues. Trimming took off 0 bases at V and 5 bases at J, with 11 bases between the two ends. Germline CDR1 SGDLS, CDR2 YYNGEE. The CDR3 DNA sequence: TGTGCCAGCAGCGTAGAACAGTGGGAGACCGGGGAGCTGTTTTTT. Protein product: CASSVEQWETGELFF.

The chain couples TRBV24-1 to TRBJ1-1; 8 nucleotides align to TRBD1. This CDR3 region has 15 residues. V shed 4 bases, J shed 1 base, and the junction held 4 bases outside the gene matches. CDR1 and CDR2 (germline): KGHDR, SFDVKD. The CDR3 here is CATSDTGTGNTEAFF. For the CDR3, the DNA is TGTGCCACCAGTGACACCGGGACAGGGAACACTGAAGCTTTCTTT.

The chain has TRBV7-2 and TRBJ1-6; 9 bases are a match to TRBD1. The CDR3 sequence is 15 residues long. J gave up 10 bases and V 0 bases, and 4 bases lay outside the gene matches. Germline lookup yields CDR1 SGHTA and CDR2 FQGNSA. The CDR3 nucleotides read TGTGCCAGCAGCTTAGCTACAGGGGGCGGGTCACCCCTCCACTTT. This encodes CASSLATGGGSPLHF. Based on the CDR3 plus reference TRBV7-2 and TRBJ1-6, the full variable domain is GAGVSQSPSNKVTEKGKDVELRCDPISGHTALYWYRQSLGQGLEFLIYFQGNSAPDKSGLPSDRFSAERTGGSVSTLTIQRTQQEDSAVYLCASSLATGGGSPLHFGNGTRLTVT.

The rearrangement uses TRBV19 and TRBJ2-5, with TRBD2 identical over 8 bases. The CDR3 is 15 amino acids. The germline CDR1 and CDR2 sequences are LNHDA and SQIVND (reference sequence). V was clipped by 3 bases and J by 5 bases; unmatched bases: 8. The CDR3 protein is CASSMGTSDSETQYF. The DNA for the CDR3 is TGTGCCAGTAGTATGGGGACTAGTGATTCGGAGACCCAGTACTTC. Drawing the rest from reference TRBV19 and TRBJ2-5, the complete variable domain is DGGITQSPKYLFRKEGQNVTLSCEQNLNHDAMYWYRQDPGQGLRLIYYSQIVNDFQKGDIAEGYSVSREKKESFPLTVTSAQKNPTAFYLCASSMGTSDSETQYFGPGTRLLVL.

The chain uses TRBV6-5 and TRBJ2-2; D is perhaps TRBD1 (6 bases). Germline V gene sequence: CDR1 MNHEY, CDR2 SVGAGI. V was clipped by 2 bases and J by 7 bases, with 11 bases between them. This CDR3 comprises 14 residues. This CDR3 is CASSYGAGDGELFF. In nucleotides, the CDR3 is TGTGCCAGCAGTTACGGGGCAGGGGACGGGGAGCTGTTTTTT.

This sequence joins TRBV28 and TRBJ2-3; unclear D gene. Germline loops: CDR1 MDHEN, CDR2 SYDVKM. V lost 6 bases to trimming and J lost 2 bases, with 15 bases between them. The CDR3 runs to 15 residues. CDR3 in amino acids: CASSPYVTDTDTQYF. CDR3 coding DNA: TGTGCCAGCAGCCCTTACGTTACAGACACAGATACGCAGTATTTT.

The V gene is TRBV6-6, the J gene TRBJ1-4; 8 bases are a match to TRBD1. There are 15 residues in the CDR3. CDR1 and CDR2 (germline): MNHNY, SVGAGI (reference sequence). J gave up 7 bases and V 0 bases, and 4 bases lay outside the gene matches. The CDR3 reads CASSYSRQGSEKLFF. Here the CDR3 DNA reads TGTGCCAGCAGTTACTCGCGACAGGGGAGTGAAAAACTGTTTTTT.

This sequence joins TRBV19 and TRBJ1-4; tentatively, D is TRBD1 (5 bases). CDR1 is LNHDA and CDR2 is SQIVND in the germline V gene (reference sequence). The CDR3 is 14 amino acids. Trimming pared 6 bases from V and 2 bases from J, leaving 10 bases between. Written as DNA, the CDR3 is TGTGCCAGTAGCCGGGACTTTACTAATGAAAAACTGTTTTTT. Its protein product is CASSRDFTNEKLFF.

This chain links TRBV7-2 with TRBJ2-7, with TRBD1 matching 8 bases. There are 14 residues in the CDR3. V lost 1 base, J lost 8 bases, and 7 bases stayed unmatched. Looked up from germline, CDR1 is SGHTA and CDR2 is FQGNSA. The CDR3 DNA follows: TGTGCCAGCAGCTTAGGTCGACAGGGGAGGAAGCAGTACTTC. Its translation: CASSLGRQGRKQYF.

The chain links TRBV15 to TRBJ2-1; perhaps TRBD2 as D (6 bases). The germline V gene encodes CDR1 LNHNV and CDR2 YYDKDF (reference sequence). This CDR3 has 15 amino acids. Trimming cost V 3 bases and J 2 bases, with 11 bases left between them. The CDR3 DNA reads as TGTGCCACCAGCAGGAGGAGGGGTGCCTACAATGAGCAGTTCTTC. The encoded protein is CATSRRRGAYNEQFF.

The rearrangement links TRBV5-1 to TRBJ1-5, with D possibly being TRBD1 (6 bases). V was clipped by 5 bases and J by 3 bases, with 9 bases between them. CDR1 is SGHRS, CDR2 YFSETQ, per germline. The CDR3 loop spans 13 amino acids. CDR3 amino acids: CASSRDNNQPQHF. The CDR3 nucleotides read TGCGCCAGCAGTAGGGACAACAATCAGCCCCAGCATTTT.

CDR3 in DNA: TGTGCCAGCAGCCAAGATCAATACAGGCGCAGCTCCTACGAGCAGTACTTC. Translation gives CASSQDQYRRSSYEQYF. The V call is TRBV3-1 (or the pseudogene TRBV3-2), the J call TRBJ2-7; a weak D match, TRBD1 (5 bases). V lost 0 bases, J lost 0 bases, and 15 bases lay in between. CDR1 LGHDT and CDR2 YNNKEL come from the germline V gene (reference sequence). This CDR3 region has 17 residues.

The J gene is TRBJ2-3, the V gene TRBV9; D may be TRBD1 (6 bases). CDR3 length equals 16 residues. Looked up from germline, CDR1 is SGDLS and CDR2 is YYNGEE. With 0 bases removed from V and 5 bases from J, the gap between germline ends came to 16 bases. Here the CDR3 reads CASSVATGPSEDTQYF. DNA for the CDR3: TGTGCCAGCAGCGTAGCCACAGGGCCTTCAGAAGATACGCAGTATTTT. Drawing the rest from reference TRBV9 and TRBJ2-3, the complete variable domain is DSGVTQTPKHLITATGQRVTLRCSPRSGDLSVYWYQQSLDQGLQFLIQYYNGEERAKGNILERFSAQQFPDLHSELNLSSLELGDSALYFCASSVATGPSEDTQYFGPGTRLTVL.

A few counts support this clone. The chain employs TRBV4-1 and TRBJ1-2; 7 bases are a match to TRBD1. With V trimmed by 8 bases and J by 4 bases, 13 bases remained unmatched. This CDR3 region has 15 residues. Germline V CDR1 and CDR2: MGHRA, YSYEKL. DNA for the CDR3: TGCGCCAGCGGGATGGGCAGGGGGACAAGCTATGGCTACACCTTC. Residues: CASGMGRGTSYGYTF.

This chain uses TRBV6-5 with TRBJ2-3, with TRBD2 matching over 8 bases. Germline lookup yields CDR1 MNHEY and CDR2 SVGAGI. The CDR3 runs to 15 residues. V was pared by 0 bases and J by 8 bases, with 7 bases of the junction left unmatched. As DNA, the CDR3 is TGTGCCAGCAGTTACTCTTGGTCGGGAGGGGGTACGCAGTATTTT. Residues: CASSYSWSGGGTQYF.

The chain has TRBV11-3 and TRBJ1-4, with D perhaps TRBD1 (5 bases). Germline assignment: CDR1 SGHNT and CDR2 YENEEA. The CDR3 length is 20 residues. Trimming removed 6 bases at V and 2 bases at J, with 28 bases between. CDR3 loop: CASRGGRFSVGEHTNEKLFF. As DNA, the CDR3 is TGTGCCAGCAGGGGGGGTAGATTCAGCGTCGGTGAGCACACTAATGAAAAACTGTTTTTT.

This chain connects TRBV28 to TRBJ1-6, with 8 bases fitting TRBD1. The CDR3 extends over 18 amino acids. Germline CDR1 and CDR2: MDHEN and SYDVKM. Trimming removed 4 bases from V and 9 bases from J; junction bases left unmatched: 17. CDR3 nucleotides: TGTGCCAGCAGTTCCCTACCCTCAGGGGGCGTATGGGGTTCACCCCTCCACTTT. Protein: CASSSLPSGGVWGSPLHF.

The chain combines TRBV5-5 with TRBJ1-1, with 7 bases identical to TRBD1. Germline loops: CDR1 SGHKS, CDR2 YYEKEE (reference sequence). The CDR3 is 14 amino acids. Trimming cost V 2 bases and J 5 bases; bases outside gene matches: 6. The CDR3 protein is CASSFDRARTEAFF. The CDR3 DNA reads TGTGCCAGCAGCTTCGACAGGGCAAGGACTGAAGCTTTCTTT.

The CDR3 region is CAISASPQRTDTQYF. The CDR3 nucleotides are TGTGCCATCAGTGCGAGCCCTCAACGCACAGATACGCAGTATTTT. The chain is built from TRBV10-3 and TRBJ2-3; D not resolved. In germline, CDR1 is ENHRY, CDR2 SYGVKD. Trimming removed 4 bases from V and 1 base from J, with 12 bases in between. The CDR3 runs to 15 residues.

The V call is TRBV13, the J call TRBJ2-5, with 15 bases aligning to TRBD2. CDR1 is PRHDT and CDR2 is FYEKMQ in the germline V gene (reference sequence). The CDR3 consists of 16 residues. V dropped 4 bases and J dropped 2; count of bases not matched to a gene: 2. For the CDR3, the DNA is TGTGCCAGCAGCTCTGGGACTAGCGGGAGGCAAGAGACCCAGTACTTC. This gives the protein CASSSGTSGRQETQYF.

The table lists this clone with a count of one. The chain employs TRBV5-6 and TRBJ2-5; D is unresolved. Looked up from germline, CDR1 is SGHDT and CDR2 is YYEEEE. Trimming removed 2 bases at V and 1 base at J, with 9 bases between. CDR3 length: 14 amino acids. CDR3 sequence: CASSFLRSQETQYF. In nucleotides, the CDR3 is TGTGCCAGCAGCTTCTTGCGGTCCCAAGAGACCCAGTACTTC.

The chain joins TRBV12-3 or TRBV12-4 to TRBJ2-2, with 11 bases aligning to TRBD2. V dropped 6 bases and J dropped 6; count of bases not matched to a gene: 0. The length of the CDR3 is 13 residues. The CDR3 nucleotides read TGTGCCAGCAGACTAGCGGGAGCCGGGGAGCTGTTTTTT. It encodes CASRLAGAGELFF.

This chain connects TRBV27 to TRBJ2-5, with D maybe TRBD1 (5 bases). Between the trimmed V and J ends, which lost 5 bases and 5 bases, there was a span of 18 bases. Germline CDR1 MNHEY, CDR2 SMNVEV (reference sequence). The CDR3 loop spans 15 amino acids. This chain's CDR3 is CASSPSSPAGETQYF. CDR3 nucleotide sequence: TGTGCCAGCAGTCCCTCATCGCCGGCAGGGGAGACCCAGTACTTC.

V usage is TRBV19 and J usage is TRBJ2-3; D not certain. Germline values: CDR1 LNHDA, CDR2 SQIVND (reference sequence). Trimming cost V 3 bases and J 2 bases, with 18 bases left between them. There are 17 residues in the CDR3. The CDR3 nucleotides are TGTGCCAGTAGTATTTTCAGTGCGGTCCCTGTCACAGATACGCAGTATTTT. As protein: CASSIFSAVPVTDTQYF.

The rearrangement joins TRBV4-1 to TRBJ2-5; the D is unclear. From germline, CDR1 is MGHRA and CDR2 YSYEKL. CDR3 length: 17 amino acids. V lost 10 bases, J lost 1 base, and 25 bases lay in between. The CDR3 sequence: CATSPGTIRPVQETQYF. The CDR3 bases are TGCGCCACCTCACCGGGTACTATCCGACCCGTCCAAGAGACCCAGTACTTC.

This clone has a single count. This rearrangement joins TRBV6-5 to TRBJ2-7; TRBD1 matches at 7 bases. CDR3 size: 11 residues. The germline CDR1 and CDR2 sequences are MNHEY and SVGAGI. Trimming at V came to 8 bases and at J to 3 bases, leaving 1 base not matched to a gene. CDR3 region: CASGQVYEQYF. For the CDR3, the DNA is TGTGCCAGCGGACAGGTCTACGAGCAGTACTTC.

This clone was seen a few times. The gene calls are TRBV6-5 and TRBJ2-1, with 7 bases identical to TRBD2. J gave up 4 bases and V 6 bases, and 9 bases lay outside the gene matches. The germline gives CDR1 MNHEY, CDR2 SVGAGI. The CDR3 consists of 15 residues. CDR3 sequence (DNA): TGTGCCAGCAGCTCACTAGCGTTTAAGTACAATGAGCAGTTCTTC. Protein sequence: CASSSLAFKYNEQFF.

The chain uses TRBV29-1 and TRBJ1-4, with D perhaps matching TRBD1 (5 bases). CDR1 is SQVTM, CDR2 ANQGSEA, per germline. The V end was cut by 7 bases, the J end by 0 bases, with 9 bases between. CDR3 length: 13 residues. The DNA of the CDR3 is TGCAGCGGCCGCAGGGCAACTAATGAAAAACTGTTTTTT. Its translation is CSGRRATNEKLFF.